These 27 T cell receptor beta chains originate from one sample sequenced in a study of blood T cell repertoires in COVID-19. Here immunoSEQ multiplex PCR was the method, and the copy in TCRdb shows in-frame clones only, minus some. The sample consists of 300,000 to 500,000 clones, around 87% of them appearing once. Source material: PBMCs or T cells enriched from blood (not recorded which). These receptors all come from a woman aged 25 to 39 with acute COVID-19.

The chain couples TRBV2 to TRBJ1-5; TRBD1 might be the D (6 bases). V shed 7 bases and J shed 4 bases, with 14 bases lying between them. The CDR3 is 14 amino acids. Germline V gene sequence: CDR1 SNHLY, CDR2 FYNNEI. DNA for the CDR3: TGTGCCAGCAATGGAGGGGGGGATAATCAGCCCCAGCATTTT. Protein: CASNGGGDNQPQHF.

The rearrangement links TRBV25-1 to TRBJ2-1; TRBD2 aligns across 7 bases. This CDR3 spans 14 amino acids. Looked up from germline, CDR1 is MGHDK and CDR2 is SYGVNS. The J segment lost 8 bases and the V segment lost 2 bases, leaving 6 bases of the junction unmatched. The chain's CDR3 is CASSEVGAGDEQFF. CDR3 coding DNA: TGTGCCAGCAGTGAAGTTGGTGCGGGGGATGAGCAGTTCTTC.

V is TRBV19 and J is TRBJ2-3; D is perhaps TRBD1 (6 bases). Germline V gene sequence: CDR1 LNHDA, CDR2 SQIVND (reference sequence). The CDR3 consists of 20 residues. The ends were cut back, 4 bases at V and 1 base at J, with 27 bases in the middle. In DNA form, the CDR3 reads TGTGCCAGTAGTACCCTACCCGGACAGTTTTCGGGTCAAGGCACAGATACGCAGTATTTT. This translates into CASSTLPGQFSGQGTDTQYF.

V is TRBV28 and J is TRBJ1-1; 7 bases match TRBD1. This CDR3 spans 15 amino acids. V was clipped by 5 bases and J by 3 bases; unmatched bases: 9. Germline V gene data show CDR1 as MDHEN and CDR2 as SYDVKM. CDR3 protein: CASSRDDRVYTEAFF. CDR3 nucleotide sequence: TGTGCCAGCAGTAGGGATGACAGGGTGTACACTGAAGCTTTCTTT.

The CDR3 DNA reads as TGCGCCAGCAGCCAAGATCCCCCGGGGGGCTCCTACGAGCAGTACTTC. Protein: CASSQDPPGGSYEQYF. The rearrangement joins TRBV4-1 to TRBJ2-7, with 7 bases that match TRBD2. In germline, CDR1 is MGHRA, CDR2 YSYEKL. CDR3 length: 16 residues. J gave up 0 bases and V 0 bases, and 5 bases lay outside the gene matches.

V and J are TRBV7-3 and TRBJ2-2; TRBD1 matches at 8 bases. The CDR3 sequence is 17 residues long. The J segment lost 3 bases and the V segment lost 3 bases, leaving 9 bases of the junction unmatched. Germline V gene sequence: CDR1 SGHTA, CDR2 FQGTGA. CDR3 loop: CASSLLAGGTHTGELFF. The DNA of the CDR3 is TGTGCCAGCAGCTTGCTTGCAGGGGGCACTCACACCGGGGAGCTGTTTTTT.

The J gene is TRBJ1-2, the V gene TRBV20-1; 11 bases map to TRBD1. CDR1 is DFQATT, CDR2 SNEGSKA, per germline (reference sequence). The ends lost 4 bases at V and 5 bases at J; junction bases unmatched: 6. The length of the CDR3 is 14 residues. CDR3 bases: TGCAGTGCTATTGACCGGGACAGGGGGTATGGCTACACCTTC. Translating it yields CSAIDRDRGYGYTF.

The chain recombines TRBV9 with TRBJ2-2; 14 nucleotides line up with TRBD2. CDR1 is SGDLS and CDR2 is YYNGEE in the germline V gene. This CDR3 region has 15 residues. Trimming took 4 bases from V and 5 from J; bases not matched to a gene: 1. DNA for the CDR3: TGTGCCAGCAGCAGACTAGCGGGGGGGACCGGGGAGCTGTTTTTT. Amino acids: CASSRLAGGTGELFF.

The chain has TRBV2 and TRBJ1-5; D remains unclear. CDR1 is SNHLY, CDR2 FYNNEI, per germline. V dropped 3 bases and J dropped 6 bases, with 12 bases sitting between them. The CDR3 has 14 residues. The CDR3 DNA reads TGTGCCAGCAGTGATCTCGGGGTAGGTCAGCCCCAGCATTTT. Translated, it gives CASSDLGVGQPQHF.

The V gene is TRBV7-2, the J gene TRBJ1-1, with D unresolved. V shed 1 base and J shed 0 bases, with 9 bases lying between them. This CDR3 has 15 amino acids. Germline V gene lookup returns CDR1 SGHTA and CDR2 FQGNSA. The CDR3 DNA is TGTGCCAGCAGCTTAGTCAGTTATATGAACACTGAAGCTTTCTTT. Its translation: CASSLVSYMNTEAFF.

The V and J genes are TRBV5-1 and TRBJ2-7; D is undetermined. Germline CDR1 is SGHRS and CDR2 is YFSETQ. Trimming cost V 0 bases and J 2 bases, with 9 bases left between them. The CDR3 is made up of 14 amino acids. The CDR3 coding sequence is TGCGCCAGCAGCTTGGTGGGCCCAACCTACGAGCAGTACTTC. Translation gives CASSLVGPTYEQYF.

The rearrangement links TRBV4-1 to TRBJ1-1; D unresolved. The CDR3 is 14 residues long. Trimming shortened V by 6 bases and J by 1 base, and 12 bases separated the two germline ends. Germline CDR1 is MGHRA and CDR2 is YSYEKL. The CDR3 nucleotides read TGCGCCAGCAGGCTTGGCGGGGAGAACACTGAAGCTTTCTTT. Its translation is CASRLGGENTEAFF.

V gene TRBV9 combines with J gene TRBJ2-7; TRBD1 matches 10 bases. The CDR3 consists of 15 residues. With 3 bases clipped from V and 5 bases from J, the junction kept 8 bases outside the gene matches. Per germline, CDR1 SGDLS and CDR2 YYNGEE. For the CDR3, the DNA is TGTGCCAGCAGCGCCTCCGGGACAGGGGCCAACGAGCAGTACTTC. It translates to CASSASGTGANEQYF.

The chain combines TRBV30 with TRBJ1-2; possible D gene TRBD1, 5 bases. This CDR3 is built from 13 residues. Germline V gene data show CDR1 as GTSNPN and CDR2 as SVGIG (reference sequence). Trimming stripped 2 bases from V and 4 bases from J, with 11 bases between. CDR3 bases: TGTGCCTGGAGTTTAGGGGTGCTCTATGGCTACACCTTC. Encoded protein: CAWSLGVLYGYTF.

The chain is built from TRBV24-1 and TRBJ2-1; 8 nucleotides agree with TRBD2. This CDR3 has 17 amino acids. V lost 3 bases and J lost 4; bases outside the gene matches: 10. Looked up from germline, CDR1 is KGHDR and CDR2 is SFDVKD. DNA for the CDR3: TGTGCCACCAGTGATCCTGACGGGGGGGGACCATACAATGAGCAGTTCTTC. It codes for CATSDPDGGGPYNEQFF.

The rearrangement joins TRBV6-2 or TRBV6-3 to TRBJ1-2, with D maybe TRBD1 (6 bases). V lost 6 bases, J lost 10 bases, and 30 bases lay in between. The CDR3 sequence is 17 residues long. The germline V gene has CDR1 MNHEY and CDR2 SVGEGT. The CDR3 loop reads CASSPQSVIDRYPFYTF. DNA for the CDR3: TGTGCCAGCAGCCCTCAGTCGGTTATCGACAGGTATCCCTTCTACACCTTC.

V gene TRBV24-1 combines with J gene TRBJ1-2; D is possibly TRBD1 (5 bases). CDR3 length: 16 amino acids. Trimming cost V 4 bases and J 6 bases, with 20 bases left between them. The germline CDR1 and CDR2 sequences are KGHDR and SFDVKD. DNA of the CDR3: TGTGCCACCAGTGACGCGGACACCGTTTATGTACATGGCTACACCTTC. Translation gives CATSDADTVYVHGYTF.

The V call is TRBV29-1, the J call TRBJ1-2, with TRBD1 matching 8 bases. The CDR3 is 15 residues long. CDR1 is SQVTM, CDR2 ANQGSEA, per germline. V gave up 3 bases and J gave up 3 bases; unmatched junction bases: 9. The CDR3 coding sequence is TGCAGCGTTGAGCTAGCCAGGGGGCAATACTATGGCTACACCTTC. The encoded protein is CSVELARGQYYGYTF.

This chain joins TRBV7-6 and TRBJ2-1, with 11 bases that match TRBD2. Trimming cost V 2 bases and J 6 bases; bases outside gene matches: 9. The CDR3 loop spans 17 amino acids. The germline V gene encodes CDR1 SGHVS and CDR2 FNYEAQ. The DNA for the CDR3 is TGTGCCAGCAGCTTAAAGCTTCTAGCGGGGGGTGGCAATGAGCAGTTCTTC. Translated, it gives CASSLKLLAGGGNEQFF. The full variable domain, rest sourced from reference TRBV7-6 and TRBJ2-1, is GAGVSQSPRYKVTKRGQDVALRCDPISGHVSLYWYRQALGQGPEFLTYFNYEAQQDKSGLPNDRFSAERPEGSISTLTIQRTEQRDSAMYRCASSLKLLAGGGNEQFFGPGTRLTVL.

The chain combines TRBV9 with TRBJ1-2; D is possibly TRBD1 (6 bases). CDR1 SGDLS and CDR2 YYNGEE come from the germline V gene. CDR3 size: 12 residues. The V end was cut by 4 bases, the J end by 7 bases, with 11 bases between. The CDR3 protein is CASSPGTSGYTF. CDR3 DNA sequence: TGTGCCAGCAGCCCAGGGACATCTGGCTACACCTTC.

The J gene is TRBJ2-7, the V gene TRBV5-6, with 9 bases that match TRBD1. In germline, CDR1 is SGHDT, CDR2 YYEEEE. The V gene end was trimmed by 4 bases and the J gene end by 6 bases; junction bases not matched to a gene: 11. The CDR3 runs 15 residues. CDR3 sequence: CASSDLTGGVREQYF. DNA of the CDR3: TGTGCCAGCAGCGACCTGACAGGGGGGGTTCGCGAGCAGTACTTC.

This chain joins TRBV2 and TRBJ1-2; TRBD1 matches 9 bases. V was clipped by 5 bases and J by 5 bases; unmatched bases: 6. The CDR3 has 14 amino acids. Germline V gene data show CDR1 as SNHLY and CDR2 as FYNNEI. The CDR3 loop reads CASSWGQGAYGYTF. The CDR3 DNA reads TGTGCCAGCAGTTGGGGACAGGGTGCGTATGGCTACACCTTC.

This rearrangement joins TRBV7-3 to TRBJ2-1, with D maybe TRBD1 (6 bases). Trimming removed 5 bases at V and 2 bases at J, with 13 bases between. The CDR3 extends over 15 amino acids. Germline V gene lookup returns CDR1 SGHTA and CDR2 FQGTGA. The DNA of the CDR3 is TGTGCCAGCAGCCCTAACAGGGCGGCCTACAATGAGCAGTTCTTC. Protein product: CASSPNRAAYNEQFF. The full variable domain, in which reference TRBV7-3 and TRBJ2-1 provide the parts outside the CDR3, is GAGVSQTPSNKVTEKGKYVELRCDPISGHTALYWYRQSLGQGPEFLIYFQGTGAADDSGLPNDRFFAVRPEGSVSTLKIQRTERGDSAVYLCASSPNRAAYNEQFFGPGTRLTVL.

The CDR3 region is CASSLRGGGYGYTF. For the CDR3, the DNA is TGTGCCAGCAGCCTCCGAGGGGGCGGGTATGGCTACACCTTC. The chain couples TRBV5-8 to TRBJ1-2; 7 bases are a match to TRBD1. V gave up 4 bases and J gave up 5 bases; unmatched junction bases: 8. The germline V gene has CDR1 SGHTS and CDR2 YDEGEE. The CDR3 has 14 residues.

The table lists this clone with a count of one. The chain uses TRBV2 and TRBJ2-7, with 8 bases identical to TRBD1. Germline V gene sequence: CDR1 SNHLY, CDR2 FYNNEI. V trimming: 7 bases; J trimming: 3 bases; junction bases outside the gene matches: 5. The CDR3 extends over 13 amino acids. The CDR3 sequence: CASKSGTGYEQYF. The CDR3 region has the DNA TGTGCCAGCAAGTCCGGGACAGGCTACGAGCAGTACTTC. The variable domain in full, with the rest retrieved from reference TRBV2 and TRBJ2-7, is EPEVTQTPSHQVTQMGQEVILRCVPISNHLYFYWYRQILGQKVEFLVSFYNNEISEKSEIFDDQFSVERPDGSNFTLKIRSTKLEDSAMYFCASKSGTGYEQYFGPGTRLTVT.

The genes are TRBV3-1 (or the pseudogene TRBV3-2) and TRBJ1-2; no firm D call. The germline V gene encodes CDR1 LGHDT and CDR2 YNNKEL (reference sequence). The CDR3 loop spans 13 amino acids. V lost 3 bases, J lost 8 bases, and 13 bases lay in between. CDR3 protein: CASSHRESGGYTF. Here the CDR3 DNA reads TGTGCCAGCAGCCATAGGGAGTCGGGGGGCTACACCTTC.

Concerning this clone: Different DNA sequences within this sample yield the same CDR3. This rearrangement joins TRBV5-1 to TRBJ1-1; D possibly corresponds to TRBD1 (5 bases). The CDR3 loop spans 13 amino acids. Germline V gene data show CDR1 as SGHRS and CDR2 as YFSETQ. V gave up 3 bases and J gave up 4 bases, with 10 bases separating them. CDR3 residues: CASSSGRGTEAFF. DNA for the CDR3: TGCGCCAGCAGCTCAGGGAGGGGCACTGAAGCTTTCTTT.